This TCR beta chain was profiled in a study of blood T cell repertoires in COVID-19. At the level of the study: Samples representing acute and convalescent COVID-19 were sourced from the United States, Italy and Spain. In each case, the material was cDNA or gDNA derived from T cells, B-cell-depleted T cells, or PBMCs.

Trimming at V came to 0 bases and at J to 0 bases, leaving 6 bases not matched to a gene. Looked up from germline, CDR1 is SGDLS and CDR2 is YYNGEE. The CDR3 is 17 amino acids. This clone was observed a single time. Source study methods: The assay estimated nucleated cells by amplifying reference gene primers. Libraries were prepared by immunoSEQ multiplex PCR; TCRdb keeps only in-frame clonotypes and omits some of them. V, J and clone size derive from that table, while D and trimming were established from the DNA sequence. The sample consists of 40,000 to 55,000 clones, roughly 83% of them appearing once.

The rearrangement links TRBV9 to TRBJ2-1, with TRBD2 matching 7 bases. Sample: peripheral blood. The receptor was isolated from a human donor in a cohort sampled during active COVID-19. CDR3 DNA sequence: TGTGCCAGCAGCGTAGGGGCTAGCGGATACTCCTACAATGAGCAGTTCTTC. Its protein is CASSVGASGYSYNEQFF.